Each of the 10 T cell receptor beta chains below was sequenced from the same sample in a study of cytomegalovirus exposure and HLA in healthy donors. Primers: 60 Vbeta forward and 13 Jbeta reverse. Clones were sequenced by immunoSEQ multiplex PCR, and TCRdb holds only the in-frame ones, with some missing. The sample includes 180,000 or so clones, 72% seen only once; the top ten take about 2.5%. Sequenced material: PBMCs. The receptors stem from a human donor in good health.

The chain recombines TRBV7-9 with TRBJ2-5; perhaps TRBD1 as D (6 bases). The CDR3 runs to 15 residues. Germline V gives CDR1 SEHNR, CDR2 FQNEAQ (reference sequence). Deletions cut 4 bases from V and 5 bases from J, with 17 bases between. CDR3 sequence (DNA): TGTGCCAGCAGCTCTACTATAGGGGGATACGAGACCCAGTACTTC. Translated: CASSSTIGGYETQYF.

The chain combines TRBV18 with TRBJ1-5; 8 positions agree with TRBD1. The CDR3 is 16 amino acids. In germline, CDR1 is KGHSH, CDR2 LQKENI. V lost 0 bases and J lost 6; bases outside the gene matches: 7. In DNA form, the CDR3 reads TGTGCCAGCTCACCACCGTTGGGGCAGGGGGCTCAGCCCCAGCATTTT. Protein: CASSPPLGQGAQPQHF.

Concerning this clone: One end of the junction does not line up with germline, which may come from a read error. The chain couples TRBV11-2 to TRBJ1-2; D possibly corresponds to TRBD1 (6 bases). The germline V gene encodes CDR1 SGHAT and CDR2 FQNNGV. The CDR3 runs to 14 residues. Here the CDR3 DNA reads TGTGCCAGCAGCTCGAAGGGGGGGGACAACAAGGACAGCTTC. Amino acid sequence: CASSSKGGDNKDSF.

The CDR3 DNA follows: TGTGCCAGCAGCAAAAAGCTGGGGCGCAATGAAAAACTGTTTTTT. This translates into CASSKKLGRNEKLFF. This chain connects TRBV7-2 to TRBJ1-4, with a possible D match to TRBD1 (5 bases). The ends were cut back, 5 bases at V and 5 bases at J, with 15 bases in the middle. The CDR3 loop spans 15 amino acids. The germline V gene encodes CDR1 SGHTA and CDR2 FQGNSA.

The table lists this clone with a count of one. V and J are TRBV27 and TRBJ1-1, with D possibly being TRBD1 (5 bases). Germline V gives CDR1 MNHEY, CDR2 SMNVEV (reference sequence). This CDR3 spans 14 amino acids. V was cut by 2 bases and J by 4 bases, with 11 bases left in between. CDR3 residues: CASSLQGSGTEAFF. The CDR3 nucleotides read TGTGCCAGCAGTTTACAGGGTTCGGGCACTGAAGCTTTCTTT.

The V call is TRBV5-8, the J call TRBJ1-1; 9 bases fit TRBD1. The junction had 12 bases not matched to a gene; V was cut back by 4 bases and J by 5 bases. This CDR3 has 16 amino acids. Germline CDR1 reads SGHTS; CDR2 reads YDEGEE. The CDR3 sequence is CASSAEQGARGTEAFF. Written as DNA, the CDR3 is TGTGCCAGCAGCGCGGAACAGGGGGCCCGAGGGACTGAAGCTTTCTTT. Filled out from reference TRBV5-8 and TRBJ1-1, the complete variable domain reads EAGVTQSPTHLIKTRGQQATLRCSPISGHTSVYWYQQALGLGLQFLLWYDEGEERNRGNFPPRFSGRQFPNYSSELNVNALELEDSALYLCASSAEQGARGTEAFFGQGTRLTVV.

Comments on this clone: The identical CDR3 is also encoded by other nucleotide sequences in the sample. This sequence joins TRBV2 and TRBJ1-3; D gene ambiguous. In germline, CDR1 is SNHLY, CDR2 FYNNEI. Trimming took 1 base from V and 6 from J, leaving 4 bases between them. The CDR3 covers 12 residues. The CDR3 coding sequence is TGTGCCAGCAGTGAAGTAGAAAACACCATATATTTT. It specifies CASSEVENTIYF.

This clone has a handful of counts. The V gene is TRBV7-9, the J gene TRBJ2-3; 7 bases map to TRBD2. The V segment lost 4 bases and the J segment 2 bases; nucleotides outside the gene matches: 12. Germline CDR1 is SEHNR and CDR2 is FQNEAQ (reference sequence). This CDR3 is 17 amino acids long. The CDR3 sequence is CASSSPPAGKPTDTQYF. The CDR3 DNA reads TGTGCCAGCAGCTCACCTCCAGCGGGGAAGCCCACAGATACGCAGTATTTT.

This clone was seen a single time. This chain joins TRBV7-2 and TRBJ2-6; TRBD1 aligns across 12 bases. The CDR3 totals 19 residues. With 4 bases clipped from V and 3 bases from J, the junction kept 10 bases outside the gene matches. Germline CDR1 is SGHTA and CDR2 is FQGNSA. The CDR3 region is CASSSPGTGGAVGANVLTF. CDR3 coding DNA: TGTGCCAGCAGCTCCCCCGGGACAGGGGGCGCGGTTGGGGCCAACGTCCTGACTTTC.

CDR3 residues: CASRDPTGGAFRETEAFF. Here the CDR3 DNA reads TGTGCCAGCAGGGACCCAACAGGGGGCGCTTTTCGTGAGACTGAAGCTTTCTTT. V and J are TRBV2 and TRBJ1-1; 9 bases fit TRBD1. J lost 5 bases, V lost 6 bases, and 19 bases had no gene match. This CDR3 has 18 amino acids. Germline V gene lookup returns CDR1 SNHLY and CDR2 FYNNEI.